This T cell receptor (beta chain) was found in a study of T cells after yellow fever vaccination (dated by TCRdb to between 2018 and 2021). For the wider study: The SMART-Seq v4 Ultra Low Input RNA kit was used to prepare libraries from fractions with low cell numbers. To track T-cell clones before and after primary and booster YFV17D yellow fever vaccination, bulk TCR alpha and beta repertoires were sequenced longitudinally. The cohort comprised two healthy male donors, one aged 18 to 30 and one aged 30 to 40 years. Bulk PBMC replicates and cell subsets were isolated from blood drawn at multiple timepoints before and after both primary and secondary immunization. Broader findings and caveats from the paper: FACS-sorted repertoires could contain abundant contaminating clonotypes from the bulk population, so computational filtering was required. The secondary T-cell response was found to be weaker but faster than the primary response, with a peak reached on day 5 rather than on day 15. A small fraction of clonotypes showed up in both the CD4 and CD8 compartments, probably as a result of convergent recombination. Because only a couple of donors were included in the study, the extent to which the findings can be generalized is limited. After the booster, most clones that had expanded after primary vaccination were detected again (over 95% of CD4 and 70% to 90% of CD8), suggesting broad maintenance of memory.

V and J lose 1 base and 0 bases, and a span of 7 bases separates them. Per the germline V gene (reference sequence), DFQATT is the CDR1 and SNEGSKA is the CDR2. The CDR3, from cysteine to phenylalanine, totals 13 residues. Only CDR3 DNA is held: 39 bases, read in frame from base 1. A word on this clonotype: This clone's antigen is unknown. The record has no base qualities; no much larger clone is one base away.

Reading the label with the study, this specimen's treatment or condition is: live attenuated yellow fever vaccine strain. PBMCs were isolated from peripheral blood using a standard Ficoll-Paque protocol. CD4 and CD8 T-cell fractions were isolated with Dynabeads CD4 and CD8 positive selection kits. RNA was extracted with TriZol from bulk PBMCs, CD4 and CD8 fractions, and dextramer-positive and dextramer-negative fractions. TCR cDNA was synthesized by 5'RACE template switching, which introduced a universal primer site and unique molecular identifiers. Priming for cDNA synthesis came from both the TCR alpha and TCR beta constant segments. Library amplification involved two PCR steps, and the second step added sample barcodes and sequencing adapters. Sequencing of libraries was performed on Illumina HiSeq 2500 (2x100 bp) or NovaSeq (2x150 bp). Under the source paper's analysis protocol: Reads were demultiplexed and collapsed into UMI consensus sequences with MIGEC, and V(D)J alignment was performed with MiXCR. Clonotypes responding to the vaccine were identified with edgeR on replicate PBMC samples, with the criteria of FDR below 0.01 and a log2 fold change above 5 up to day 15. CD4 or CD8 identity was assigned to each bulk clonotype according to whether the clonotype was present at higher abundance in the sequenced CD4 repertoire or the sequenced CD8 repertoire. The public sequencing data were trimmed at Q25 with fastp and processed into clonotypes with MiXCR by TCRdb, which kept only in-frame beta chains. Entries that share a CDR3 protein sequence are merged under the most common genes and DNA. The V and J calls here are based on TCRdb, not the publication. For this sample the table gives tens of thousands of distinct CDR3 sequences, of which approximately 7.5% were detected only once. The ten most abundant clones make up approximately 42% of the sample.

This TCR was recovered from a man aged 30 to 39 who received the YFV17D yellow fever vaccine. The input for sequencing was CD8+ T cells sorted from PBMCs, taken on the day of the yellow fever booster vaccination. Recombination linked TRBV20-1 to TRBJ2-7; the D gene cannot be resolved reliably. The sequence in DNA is TGCAGTGCTAGAGTAGGCAGCTCCTACGAGCAGTACTTC. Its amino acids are CSARVGSSYEQYF.